The present T cell receptor beta chain was sequenced within a study of blood T cell repertoires in COVID-19. Study background: In each case, the material was cDNA or gDNA derived from T cells, B-cell-depleted T cells, or PBMCs.

TCRdb keeps only in-frame clones here, not all; method: immunoSEQ multiplex PCR. In the table there are some 210,000 clones, approximately 81% of which are singletons. Germline loops: CDR1 SNHLY, CDR2 FYNNEI. The CDR3 sequence is 16 residues long. V was clipped by 4 bases and J by 4 bases; unmatched bases: 8. This clone was counted a few times. The sequenced sample consisted of peripheral blood. This rearrangement joins TRBV2 to TRBJ2-2, with TRBD1 matching 8 bases. The receptor comes from a human donor in a cohort sampled during active COVID-19. The CDR3: CASSVGRGRGTGELFF. The CDR3 DNA follows: TGTGCCAGCAGTGTCGGCAGGGGGCGGGGCACCGGGGAGCTGTTTTTT.